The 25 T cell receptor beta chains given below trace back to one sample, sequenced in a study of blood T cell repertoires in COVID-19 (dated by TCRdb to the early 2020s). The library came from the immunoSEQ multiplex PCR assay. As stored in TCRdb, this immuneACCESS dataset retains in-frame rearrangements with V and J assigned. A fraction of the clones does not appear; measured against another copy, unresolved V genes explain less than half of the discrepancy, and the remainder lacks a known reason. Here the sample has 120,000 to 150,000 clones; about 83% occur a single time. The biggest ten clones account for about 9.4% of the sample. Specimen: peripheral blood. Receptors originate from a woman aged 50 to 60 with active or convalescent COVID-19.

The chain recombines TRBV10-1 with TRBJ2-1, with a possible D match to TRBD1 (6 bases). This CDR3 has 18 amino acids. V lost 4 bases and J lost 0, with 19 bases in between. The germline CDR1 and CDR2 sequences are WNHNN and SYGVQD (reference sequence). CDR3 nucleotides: TGCGCCAGCAGTGGGCCAGGCAGACCCAGGGGCTCCTACAATGAGCAGTTCTTC. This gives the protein CASSGPGRPRGSYNEQFF.

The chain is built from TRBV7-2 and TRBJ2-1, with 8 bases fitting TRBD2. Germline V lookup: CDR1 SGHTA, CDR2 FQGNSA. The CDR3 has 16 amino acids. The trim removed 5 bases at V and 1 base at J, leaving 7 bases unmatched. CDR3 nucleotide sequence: TGTGCCAGCAGCCCGGGGGGGCACCCGTCCTACAATGAGCAGTTCTTC. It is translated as CASSPGGHPSYNEQFF.

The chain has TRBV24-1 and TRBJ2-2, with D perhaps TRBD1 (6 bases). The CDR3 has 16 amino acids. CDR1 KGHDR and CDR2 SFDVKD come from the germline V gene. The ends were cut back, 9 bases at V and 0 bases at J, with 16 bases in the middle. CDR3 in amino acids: CATQPRTVSNTGELFF. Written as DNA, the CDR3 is TGTGCCACCCAACCTCGGACAGTTTCGAACACCGGGGAGCTGTTTTTT.

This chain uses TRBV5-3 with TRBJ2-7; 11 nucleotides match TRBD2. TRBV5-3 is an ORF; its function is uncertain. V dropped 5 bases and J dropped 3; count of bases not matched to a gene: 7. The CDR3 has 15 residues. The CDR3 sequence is CARSFTSGSCYEQYF. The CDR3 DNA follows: TGTGCCAGAAGTTTTACTAGCGGGAGCTGCTACGAGCAGTACTTC.

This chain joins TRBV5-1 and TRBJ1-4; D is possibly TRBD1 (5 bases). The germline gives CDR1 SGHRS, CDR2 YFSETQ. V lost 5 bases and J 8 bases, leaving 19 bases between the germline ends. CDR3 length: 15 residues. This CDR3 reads CASRLEGRGGEKLFF. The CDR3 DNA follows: TGCGCCAGCAGACTCGAGGGAAGGGGAGGCGAAAAACTGTTTTTT. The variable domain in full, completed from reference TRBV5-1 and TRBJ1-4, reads KAGVTQTPRYLIKTRGQQVTLSCSPISGHRSVSWYQQTPGQGLQFLFEYFSETQRNKGNFPGRFSGRQFSNSRSEMNVSTLELGDSALYLCASRLEGRGGEKLFFGSGTQLSVL.

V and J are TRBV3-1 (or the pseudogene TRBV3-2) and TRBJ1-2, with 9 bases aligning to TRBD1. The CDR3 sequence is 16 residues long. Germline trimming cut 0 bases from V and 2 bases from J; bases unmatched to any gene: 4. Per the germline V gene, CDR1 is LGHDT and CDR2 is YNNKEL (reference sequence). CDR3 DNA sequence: TGTGCCAGCAGCCAAGATCTCGACAGGGGGAACTATGGCTACACCTTC. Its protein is CASSQDLDRGNYGYTF.

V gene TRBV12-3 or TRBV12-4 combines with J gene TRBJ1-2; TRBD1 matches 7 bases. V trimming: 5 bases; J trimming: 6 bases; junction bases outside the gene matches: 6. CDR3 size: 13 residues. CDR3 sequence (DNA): TGTGCCAGCAGTCTGACAGGGTTGGATGGCTACACCTTC. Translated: CASSLTGLDGYTF.

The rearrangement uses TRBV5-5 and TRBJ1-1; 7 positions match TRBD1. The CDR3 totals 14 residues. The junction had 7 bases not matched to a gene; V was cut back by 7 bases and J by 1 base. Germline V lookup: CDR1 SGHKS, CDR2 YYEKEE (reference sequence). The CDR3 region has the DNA TGTGCCAGCTATATGAGACAGGGGAACACTGAAGCTTTCTTT. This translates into CASYMRQGNTEAFF.

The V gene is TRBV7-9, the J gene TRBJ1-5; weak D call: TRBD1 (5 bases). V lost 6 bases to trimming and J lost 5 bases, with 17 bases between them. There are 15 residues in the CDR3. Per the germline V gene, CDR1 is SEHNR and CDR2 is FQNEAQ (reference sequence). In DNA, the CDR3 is TGTGCCAGCAGTTTGGGGCAGGTAGGTCATCAGCCCCAGCATTTT. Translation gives CASSLGQVGHQPQHF.

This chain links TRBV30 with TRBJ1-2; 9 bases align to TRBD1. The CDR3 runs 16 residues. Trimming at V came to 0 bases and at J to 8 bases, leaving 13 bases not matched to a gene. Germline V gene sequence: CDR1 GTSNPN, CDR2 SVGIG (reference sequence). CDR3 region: CAWSVWGRDRVEGYTF. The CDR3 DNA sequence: TGTGCCTGGAGTGTTTGGGGACGGGACAGGGTAGAGGGCTACACCTTC.

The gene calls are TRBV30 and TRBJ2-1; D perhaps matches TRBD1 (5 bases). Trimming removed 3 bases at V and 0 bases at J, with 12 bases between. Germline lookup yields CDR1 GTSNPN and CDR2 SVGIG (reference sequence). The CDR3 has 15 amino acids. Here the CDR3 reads CAWSPDSSSYNEQFF. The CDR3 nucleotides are TGTGCCTGGAGCCCAGACAGTAGCTCCTACAATGAGCAGTTCTTC.

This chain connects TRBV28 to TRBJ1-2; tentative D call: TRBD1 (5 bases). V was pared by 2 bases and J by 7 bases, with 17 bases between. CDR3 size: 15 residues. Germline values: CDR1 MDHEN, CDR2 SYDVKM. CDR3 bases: TGTGCCAGCAGTTTACCCAATTGGGGGGTGGGTGGCTACACCTTC. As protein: CASSLPNWGVGGYTF.

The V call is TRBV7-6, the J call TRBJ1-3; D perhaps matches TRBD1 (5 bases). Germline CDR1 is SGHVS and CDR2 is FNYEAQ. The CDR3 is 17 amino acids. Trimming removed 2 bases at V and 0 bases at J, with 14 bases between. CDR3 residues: CASSLRQGARSGNTIYF. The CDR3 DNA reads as TGTGCCAGCAGCTTAAGACAAGGGGCCCGCTCTGGAAACACCATATATTTT.

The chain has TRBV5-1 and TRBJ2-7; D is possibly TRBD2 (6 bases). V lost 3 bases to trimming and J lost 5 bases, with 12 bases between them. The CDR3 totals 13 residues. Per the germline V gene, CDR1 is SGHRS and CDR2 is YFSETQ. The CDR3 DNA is TGCGCCAGCAGCTGGAGAGGAGGGGACGAGCAGTACTTC. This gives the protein CASSWRGGDEQYF.

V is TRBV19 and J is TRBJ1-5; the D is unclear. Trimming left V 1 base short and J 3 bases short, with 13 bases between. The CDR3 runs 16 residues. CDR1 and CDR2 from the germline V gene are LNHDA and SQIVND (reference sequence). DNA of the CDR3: TGTGCCAGTAGTATAGTCATCCAGTTGGCCAATCAGCCCCAGCATTTT. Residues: CASSIVIQLANQPQHF.

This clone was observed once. This CDR3 is CASSPSWGMNTEAFF. The CDR3 coding sequence is TGTGCCAGCAGTCCTTCCTGGGGCATGAACACTGAAGCTTTCTTT. This chain links TRBV27 with TRBJ1-1, with D possibly being TRBD1 (5 bases). The V and J ends lost 5 bases and 0 bases respectively, with 13 bases between them. Germline V CDR1 and CDR2: MNHEY, SMNVEV (reference sequence). This CDR3 comprises 15 residues.

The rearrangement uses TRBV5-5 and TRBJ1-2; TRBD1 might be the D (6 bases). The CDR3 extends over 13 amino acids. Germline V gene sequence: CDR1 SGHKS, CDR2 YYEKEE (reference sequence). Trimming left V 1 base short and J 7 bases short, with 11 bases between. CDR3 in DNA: TGTGCCAGCAGCTTGCCAACACAGGGTGGCTACACCTTC. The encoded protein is CASSLPTQGGYTF.

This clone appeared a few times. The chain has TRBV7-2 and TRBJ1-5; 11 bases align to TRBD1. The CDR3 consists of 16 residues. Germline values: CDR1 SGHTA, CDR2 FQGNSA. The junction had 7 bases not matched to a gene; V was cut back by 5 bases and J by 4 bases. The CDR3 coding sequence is TGTGCCAGCAGCCTCTACGGACAGGGGGCAAATCAGCCCCAGCATTTT. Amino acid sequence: CASSLYGQGANQPQHF.

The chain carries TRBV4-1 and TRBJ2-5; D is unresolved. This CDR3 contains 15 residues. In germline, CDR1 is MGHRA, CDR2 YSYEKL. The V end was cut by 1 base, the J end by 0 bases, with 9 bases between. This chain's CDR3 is CASSQVLANQETQYF. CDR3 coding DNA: TGCGCCAGCAGCCAAGTTCTGGCCAACCAAGAGACCCAGTACTTC.

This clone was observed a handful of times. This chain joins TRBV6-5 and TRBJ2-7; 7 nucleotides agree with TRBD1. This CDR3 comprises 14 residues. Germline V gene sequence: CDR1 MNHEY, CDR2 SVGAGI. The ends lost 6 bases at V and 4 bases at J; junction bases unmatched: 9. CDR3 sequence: CASSQTGFAYEQYF. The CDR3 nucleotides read TGTGCCAGCAGCCAGACAGGGTTTGCTTACGAGCAGTACTTC.

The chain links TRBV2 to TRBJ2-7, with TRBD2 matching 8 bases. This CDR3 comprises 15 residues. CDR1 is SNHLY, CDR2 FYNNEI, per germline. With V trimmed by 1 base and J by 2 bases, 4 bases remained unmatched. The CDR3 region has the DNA TGTGCCAGCAGTGAAGGATTAGCGGGAACCTACGAGCAGTACTTC. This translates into CASSEGLAGTYEQYF.

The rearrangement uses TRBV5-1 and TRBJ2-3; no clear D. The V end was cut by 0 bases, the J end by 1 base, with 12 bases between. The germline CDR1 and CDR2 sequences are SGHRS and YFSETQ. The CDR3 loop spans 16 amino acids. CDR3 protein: CASSLAGSQGTDTQYF. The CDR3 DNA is TGCGCCAGCAGCTTGGCCGGCAGTCAGGGCACAGATACGCAGTATTTT.

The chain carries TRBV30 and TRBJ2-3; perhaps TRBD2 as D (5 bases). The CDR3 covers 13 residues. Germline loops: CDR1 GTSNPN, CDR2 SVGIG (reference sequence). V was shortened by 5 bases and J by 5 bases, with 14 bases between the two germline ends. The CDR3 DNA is TGTGCCTGGGGTTTTCATGCGGGAGATACGCAGTATTTT. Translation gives CAWGFHAGDTQYF.

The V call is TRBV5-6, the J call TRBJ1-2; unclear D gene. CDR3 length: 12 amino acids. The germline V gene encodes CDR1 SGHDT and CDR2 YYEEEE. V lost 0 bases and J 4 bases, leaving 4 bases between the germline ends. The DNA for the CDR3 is TGTGCCAGCAGCTTGGCGAGCTATGGCTACACCTTC. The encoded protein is CASSLASYGYTF.

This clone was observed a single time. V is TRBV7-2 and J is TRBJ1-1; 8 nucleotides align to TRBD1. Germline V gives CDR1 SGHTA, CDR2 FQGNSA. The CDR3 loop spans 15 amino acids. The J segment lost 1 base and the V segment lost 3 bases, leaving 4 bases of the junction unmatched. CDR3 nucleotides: TGTGCCAGCAGCTTCCCCGGGACAGGGAACACTGAAGCTTTCTTT. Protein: CASSFPGTGNTEAFF.